These T cell receptor beta chains were read from a single sample in a study of neurological immune-mediated disorders. TCRdb reprocessed the 5' RACE reads with MiXCR, giving one entry per CDR3 protein. The sample lists 14,000 or so distinct CDR3 sequences; approximately 7% were seen once. The sample consisted of CD8+ T cells from blood. These TCRs come from a woman aged 40 to 55 in good health. Both conserved end residues are part of each CDR3. A D gene is named only where the DNA matches it firmly. Some rows mark clone size as missing; the rest say once, few, many or name a class of expanded clone.

size | J | D | V | CDR3 | DNA
many | TRBJ2-1 | - | TRBV20-1 | CSHSVLGGNEQFF | TGCAGTCACTCGGTGTTGGGGGGCAATGAGCAGTTCTTC
many | TRBJ2-7 | - | TRBV20-1 | CSAHPGTNSGRGQYF | TGCAGTGCGCACCCCGGGACTAACAGCGGCAGGGGGCAGTACTTC
many | TRBJ2-5 | - | TRBV9 | CASSVGGAQETQYF | TGTGCCAGCAGCGTAGGGGGGGCGCAGGAGACCCAGTACTTC
- | TRBJ2-7 | - | TRBV7-9 | CASSRGITYEQYF | TGTGCCAGCAGCAGGGGCATAACCTACGAGCAGTACTTC
many | TRBJ2-7 | - | TRBV5-5 | CASSLGDHYEQYF | TGTGCCAGCAGCTTGGGAGATCACTACGAGCAGTACTTC
many | TRBJ2-7 | TRBD1 | TRBV24-1 | CATSETGGTYEQYF | TGTGCCACCAGTGAGACAGGGGGGACCTACGAGCAGTACTTC
many | TRBJ1-1 | - | TRBV2 | CASSPFGSGADTEAFF | TGTGCCAGCAGCCCCTTTGGCTCCGGGGCCGACACTGAAGCTTTCTTT
medium-sized | TRBJ2-1 | - | TRBV12-3/TRBV12-4 | CASSLQESYNEQFF | TGTGCCAGCAGTTTACAGGAATCCTACAATGAGCAGTTCTTC
many | TRBJ2-5 | - | TRBV5-1 | CASSLWEGETQYF | TGCGCCAGCAGCTTGTGGGAAGGAGAGACCCAGTACTTC
many | TRBJ1-2 | TRBD1 | TRBV6-6 | CASSYSIGGMHGYTF | TGTGCCAGCAGTTACTCGATAGGGGGCATGCATGGCTACACCTTC
many | TRBJ1-6 | - | TRBV5-1 | CASSSLNSPLHF | TGCGCCAGCAGCAGCTTAAACTCACCCCTCCACTTT
many | TRBJ2-2 | - | TRBV30 | CAWSWGSGSGELFF | TGTGCCTGGAGCTGGGGATCAGGGTCCGGGGAGCTGTTTTTT
many | TRBJ2-7 | - | TRBV16 | CASSFFDKYEQYF | TGTGCCAGCAGTTTTTTCGACAAATACGAGCAGTACTTC
many | TRBJ2-7 | - | TRBV5-1 | CASSFFGGGTYEQYF | TGCGCCAGCAGCTTCTTTGGCGGCGGAACCTACGAGCAGTACTTC
many | TRBJ2-2 | TRBD1 | TRBV5-1 | CASFDRVDSTGELFF | TGCGCCAGCTTTGACAGGGTCGATTCCACCGGGGAGCTGTTTTTT
many | TRBJ2-7 | - | TRBV5-5 | CASSPTGEPSYEQYF | TGTGCCAGCAGCCCAACAGGCGAACCCTCCTACGAGCAGTACTTC
many | TRBJ2-7 | - | TRBV2 | CASRRDSYEQYF | TGTGCCAGCAGGCGGGACAGCTACGAGCAGTACTTC
many | TRBJ2-3 | TRBD2 | TRBV28 | CASSLGTSGSTDTQYF | TGTGCCAGCAGCCTGGGGACTAGCGGGAGCACAGATACGCAGTATTTT
many | TRBJ1-1 | TRBD1 | TRBV20-1 | CSATARDSEIIEAFF | TGCAGTGCTACCGCCCGGGACAGCGAGATTATTGAAGCTTTCTTT
many | TRBJ2-7 | - | TRBV20-1 | CSARGLVGSYEQYF | TGCAGTGCTAGGGGACTCGTGGGCTCCTACGAGCAGTACTTC
large | TRBJ2-3 | - | TRBV13 | CASSLGSVDTQYF | TGTGCCAGCAGCTTAGGCTCTGTAGATACGCAGTATTTT
many | TRBJ1-2 | - | TRBV5-1 | CASSLEGGRQGSSGYTF | TGCGCCAGCAGCTTGGAAGGGGGGAGGCAGGGCTCCTCTGGCTACACCTTC
many | TRBJ2-2 | - | TRBV12-3/TRBV12-4 | CASSFRYRELFF | TGTGCCAGCAGTTTCAGGTACCGGGAGCTGTTTTTT
many | TRBJ2-2 | - | TRBV28 | CASSLDPGALPGELFF | TGTGCCAGCAGTCTGGACCCGGGAGCCTTGCCCGGGGAGCTGTTTTTT
many | TRBJ2-6 | - | TRBV6-2/TRBV6-3 | CASSYSGANVLTF | TGTGCCAGCAGTTACTCTGGGGCCAACGTCCTGACTTTC
medium-sized | TRBJ2-7 | TRBD2 | TRBV7-2 | CASSLGTSDSYEQYF | TGTGCCAGCAGCTTAGGGACTAGCGACTCCTACGAGCAGTACTTC
few | TRBJ2-3 | - | TRBV2 | CASSDPAVSTDTQYF | TGTGCCAGCAGTGACCCCGCAGTGAGCACAGATACGCAGTATTTT
many | TRBJ2-1 | - | TRBV20-1 | CSAAIYSGNEQFF | TGCAGTGCTGCCATTTACAGTGGCAATGAGCAGTTCTTC
- | TRBJ2-1 | TRBD2 | TRBV6-6 | CASSPGLAGYNEQFF | TGTGCCAGCAGCCCGGGTCTAGCGGGATACAATGAGCAGTTCTTC
many | TRBJ2-1 | - | TRBV7-9 | CASSPRSGGPYNEQFF | TGTGCCAGCAGCCCCAGGTCGGGCGGGCCCTACAATGAGCAGTTCTTC
- | TRBJ1-5 | - | TRBV4-1 | CASSLKDSNQPQHF | TGCGCCAGCAGCCTCAAGGATAGCAATCAGCCCCAGCATTTT
medium-sized | TRBJ2-1 | TRBD2 | TRBV20-1 | CSALAGGLLNEQFF | TGCAGTGCGCTGGCGGGGGGGCTACTTAATGAGCAGTTCTTC
- | TRBJ2-1 | TRBD1 | TRBV5-1 | CASSMNRDRGGGYNEQFF | TGCGCCAGCAGCATGAACCGGGACAGGGGGGGTGGCTACAATGAGCAGTTCTTC
many | TRBJ2-3 | - | TRBV7-9 | CASSLAASWDTQYF | TGTGCCAGCAGCTTAGCCGCATCATGGGATACGCAGTATTTT
- | TRBJ2-3 | TRBD2 | TRBV15 | CATSRVGPSGDPTDTQYF | TGTGCCACCAGCAGAGTGGGACCCAGCGGGGACCCCACAGATACGCAGTATTTT
- | TRBJ2-4 | TRBD2 | TRBV5-1 | CASSLGSGTSGSQSPNIQYF | TGCGCCAGCAGCTTGGGATCCGGGACTAGCGGGAGTCAAAGCCCGAACATTCAGTACTTC
many | TRBJ2-1 | TRBD2 | TRBV11-2 | CASSLESGGAREQFF | TGTGCCAGCAGCTTAGAAAGCGGGGGGGCCCGTGAGCAGTTCTTC
many | TRBJ2-3 | - | TRBV20-1 | CSARFGGRSTDTQYF | TGCAGTGCCCGCTTCGGGGGCCGAAGCACAGATACGCAGTATTTT
many | TRBJ2-1 | - | TRBV7-3 | CASSLMANYNEQFF | TGTGCCAGCAGCTTAATGGCTAACTACAATGAGCAGTTCTTC
many | TRBJ2-3 | TRBD2 | TRBV20-1 | CSARGRTSGRVPLHSGTQYF | TGCAGTGCTAGAGGACGGACTAGCGGGAGGGTCCCCCTGCACAGCGGTACGCAGTATTTT